The clone carrying this T cell receptor (beta chain) was seen just once. The antigen remains unidentified. A much larger clone lies a single base off, so this may be a read error. The record originates from a study of T cells in Graves' hyperthyroidism and ophthalmopathy. Study findings and constraints: Most thyroid clonotypes with frequency above 0.001 were detected in blood.

Patients aged 18 to 65 had newly diagnosed hyperthyroidism that had lasted under 2 months. Uncontrolled infections, other autoimmune diseases, pregnancy or lactation led to exclusion of patients. For the diagnoses, clinical symptoms, serum thyroxine and TRAb, thyroid ultrasound and orbital computed tomography were used. TCR beta CDR3 region amplification was performed from RNA transcripts. The HTBI primer set was used in a first-round RT-PCR of the TCR CDR3. TCRdb reprocessed the multiplex PCR reads via MiXCR and lists one record per CDR3 protein. The profile shows approximately 400,000 distinct CDR3 sequences, roughly 14% of them singletons. Sequencing was carried out using blood. The clonotype originates from a man aged 25-40 years with Graves' hyperthyroidism that later progressed to Graves' ophthalmopathy.

CDR3 sequence: CPSSSGYEQYF. The DNA of the CDR3 is TGTCCCAGCAGTTCCGGCTACGAGCAGTACTTC. The V gene is TRBV6-9, the J gene TRBJ2-7, with D uncertain. The CDR3 is 11 amino acids. CDR1 and CDR2 from the germline V gene are MNHGY and SVAAGI.